This T cell receptor (beta chain) came from a study of blood T cells in healthy people across ages. Whole-study findings and limits: The fall in TCR beta diversity per million T cells was roughly linear with age. Diversity estimated from one million T cells was considered an underestimate.

Together with a sample-barcoded 5' primer, a J-beta primer mix was included in a second PCR lasting about 6 to 11 cycles. TCRdb processed the 5' RACE reads anew with MiXCR; each CDR3 protein has one entry. Of around 1,500,000 distinct CDR3 sequences detected, 35% to 45% appear once; the ten largest clones hold 7.9%. CDR3 length equals 15 residues. With 2 bases removed from V and 4 bases from J, the gap between germline ends came to 14 bases. Germline values: CDR1 MGHRA, CDR2 YSYEKL. In the case of this clonotype: The antigen is undetermined.

Staff drew around 10 milliliters of peripheral blood from each donor. The receptor's source is a woman under 30 in good health. The sample was blood. The chain has TRBV4-1 and TRBJ1-2, with a possible D match to TRBD1 (6 bases). As DNA, the CDR3 is TGCGCCAGCAGCCAATCTAGGAAGGGGGGCTATGGCTACACCTTC. It yields the protein CASSQSRKGGYGYTF.